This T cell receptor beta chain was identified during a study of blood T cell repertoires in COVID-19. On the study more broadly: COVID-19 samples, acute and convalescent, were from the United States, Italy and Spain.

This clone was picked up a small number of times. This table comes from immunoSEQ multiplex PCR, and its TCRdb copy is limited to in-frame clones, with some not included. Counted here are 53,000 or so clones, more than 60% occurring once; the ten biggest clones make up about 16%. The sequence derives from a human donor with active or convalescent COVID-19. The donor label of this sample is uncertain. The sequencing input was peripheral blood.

The CDR3 bases are TGTGCCACCAGTGAGCCTCACAGGGGGCCCCTAGAGACCCAGTACTTC. Protein: CATSEPHRGPLETQYF. This chain connects TRBV24-1 to TRBJ2-5, with TRBD1 matching over 9 bases. Germline V lookup: CDR1 KGHDR, CDR2 SFDVKD. Trimming cost V 4 bases and J 4 bases; bases outside gene matches: 9. The CDR3 spans 16 residues.